The following is a TCR beta chain sequence with its context. This entry belongs to a study of patients and donors after allogeneic stem cell transplantation. TCRdb processed the RT-PCR reads anew with MiXCR; each CDR3 protein has one entry. The data show about 24,000 distinct CDR3 sequences, 35% to 45% seen once. The sequence came from a human donor who was either an allogeneic HSCT recipient or a stem cell or donor lymphocyte infusion donor (not recorded which). It is not recorded whose cells these are; they may come from a transplant donor. Sequencing used blood, either unsorted or a sorted T cell fraction (not recorded which).

The CDR3, as DNA: TGTGCCAGCAGCTTAACAGGGGGCACGAACTATGGCTACACCTTC. This gives the protein CASSLTGGTNYGYTF. The V call is TRBV7-2, the J call TRBJ1-2, with 9 nucleotides matching TRBD1. This CDR3 contains 15 residues. Germline CDR1 and CDR2: SGHTA and FQGNSA. With V trimmed by 2 bases and J by 2 bases, 3 bases remained unmatched.